The 21 T cell receptor beta chains given below trace back to one sample, sequenced in a study of shared clonotypes between healthy human individuals. TCRdb's table, derived via immunoSEQ multiplex PCR, lists solely in-frame clones and lacks some. The sample yields 2 million to 2.5 million clones, approximately 96% seen once. The sequenced material came from naive CD4+ T cells sorted from blood. Subset indicated: CD45RA+ positively selected. All receptors derive from a man younger than 35 in good health.

The gene calls are TRBV9 and TRBJ1-2; TRBD1 is a possible D gene (5 bases). The CDR3 length is 15 residues. In germline, CDR1 is SGDLS, CDR2 YYNGEE. With 4 bases removed from V and 7 bases from J, the gap between germline ends came to 20 bases. DNA for the CDR3: TGTGCCAGCAGCACCCAACTCGGAGGAGGGGCTGGCTACACCTTC. Translating it yields CASSTQLGGGAGYTF.

The chain is built from TRBV7-9 and TRBJ2-3, with TRBD1 matching 11 bases. J gave up 7 bases and V 5 bases, and 8 bases lay outside the gene matches. CDR3 size: 15 residues. Germline CDR1 and CDR2: SEHNR and FQNEAQ (reference sequence). The CDR3 reads CASSQGQGEVNTQYF. For the CDR3, the DNA is TGTGCCAGCAGCCAGGGACAGGGGGAAGTGAATACGCAGTATTTT.

With respect to this clone: Other nucleotide sequences in the sample specify the same CDR3. The chain joins TRBV2 to TRBJ2-7; D is ambiguous. The CDR3 extends over 10 amino acids. V lost 4 bases and J lost 6, with 4 bases in between. Germline loops: CDR1 SNHLY, CDR2 FYNNEI. The CDR3 DNA reads TGTGCCAGCAGTGTGGGCGAGCAGTACTTC. As protein: CASSVGEQYF.

This chain links TRBV30 with TRBJ1-5, with D unclear. Germline CDR1 and CDR2: GTSNPN and SVGIG (reference sequence). Trimming cost V 0 bases and J 0 bases, with 9 bases left between them. The CDR3 totals 15 residues. The CDR3 bases are TGTGCCTGGAGTGTACCAGGAGGTAGCAATCAGCCCCAGCATTTT. Translating gives CAWSVPGGSNQPQHF.

The V call is TRBV6-1, the J call TRBJ1-1; TRBD1 is a possible D gene (6 bases). CDR1 and CDR2 (germline): MNHNS, SASEGT. Trimming stripped 7 bases from V and 6 bases from J, with 15 bases between. The CDR3 contains 13 residues. DNA for the CDR3: TGTGCCAGCATTACAGGGAAGGACGCTGAAGCTTTCTTT. As protein: CASITGKDAEAFF.

This clone was seen a single time. This rearrangement joins TRBV29-1 to TRBJ2-1; the D call may be TRBD1 or TRBD2 (5 bases each). Trimming pared 7 bases from V and 0 bases from J, leaving 13 bases between. Germline CDR1 reads SQVTM; CDR2 reads ANQGSEA. CDR3 length: 14 amino acids. CDR3 bases: TGCAGCGCTGGGACGGCGAGCTCCTACAATGAGCAGTTCTTC. Translated: CSAGTASSYNEQFF.

This clone was detected a few times. The genes are TRBV10-3 and TRBJ1-6; D is perhaps TRBD1 (6 bases). The CDR3 is 16 residues long. Germline V CDR1 and CDR2: ENHRY, SYGVKD. V was cut by 3 bases and J by 5 bases, with 14 bases left in between. The CDR3 here is CAISEGGFSHNSPLHF. CDR3 coding DNA: TGTGCCATCAGTGAAGGGGGGTTTAGCCATAATTCACCCCTCCACTTT.

This clone came up once. The identical CDR3 is also encoded by other nucleotide sequences in the sample. CDR3 DNA sequence: TGTGCCAGTAGTATTGGGACAGGAACCTACGAGCAGTACTTC. This codes for CASSIGTGTYEQYF. V is TRBV19 and J is TRBJ2-7, with 8 positions matching TRBD1. V dropped 3 bases and J dropped 2; count of bases not matched to a gene: 3. CDR3 size: 14 residues. Germline CDR1 reads LNHDA; CDR2 reads SQIVND (reference sequence).

The chain joins TRBV27 to TRBJ1-4, with D perhaps TRBD1 (5 bases). CDR1 and CDR2 (germline): MNHEY, SMNVEV (reference sequence). The CDR3 loop spans 15 amino acids. Trimming cost V 5 bases and J 7 bases, with 17 bases left between them. CDR3 sequence reads: CASSQQGGVSEKLFF. The DNA for the CDR3 is TGTGCCAGCAGTCAGCAGGGAGGGGTTAGTGAAAAACTGTTTTTT.

V usage is TRBV6-6 and J usage is TRBJ2-5; no firm D call. V gave up 6 bases and J gave up 4 bases, with 6 bases separating them. The V gene's germline CDR1 is MNHNY and CDR2 SVGAGI (reference sequence). The CDR3 extends over 11 amino acids. CDR3 in DNA: TGTGCCAGCAGGGCCCTAGAGACCCAGTACTTC. It translates to CASRALETQYF.

CDR3 protein: CASQHGAFSYEQYF. The CDR3 DNA is TGTGCCAGCCAACATGGGGCCTTCTCCTACGAGCAGTACTTC. V and J are TRBV28 and TRBJ2-7; tentatively, D is TRBD1 (5 bases). The CDR3 sequence is 14 residues long. Trimming removed 8 bases from V and 0 bases from J, with 14 bases in between. Germline loops: CDR1 MDHEN, CDR2 SYDVKM.

The chain recombines TRBV6-5 with TRBJ2-7, with D tentatively TRBD1 (5 bases). Germline V gene data show CDR1 as MNHEY and CDR2 as SVGAGI. The CDR3 totals 15 residues. V lost 6 bases to trimming and J lost 2 bases, with 17 bases between them. In DNA, the CDR3 is TGTGCCAGCAGCCTTCTTGGCGACAGCCCCTACGAGCAGTACTTC. Its protein is CASSLLGDSPYEQYF.

The V and J genes are TRBV5-1 and TRBJ2-3, with TRBD2 identical over 9 bases. Trimming at V came to 0 bases and at J to 0 bases, leaving 2 bases not matched to a gene. The CDR3 extends over 16 amino acids. The germline V gene encodes CDR1 SGHRS and CDR2 YFSETQ. The CDR3 coding sequence is TGCGCCAGCAGCTTGGGGACTAGCGCGAGCACAGATACGCAGTATTTT. Translation gives CASSLGTSASTDTQYF.

The chain is built from TRBV30 and TRBJ2-6, with D unclear. Germline V gene lookup returns CDR1 GTSNPN and CDR2 SVGIG (reference sequence). Trimming left V 2 bases short and J 0 bases short, with 17 bases between. The CDR3 covers 18 residues. The CDR3 reads CAWSSTRTWGSGANVLTF. The DNA of the CDR3 is TGTGCCTGGAGTTCAACTCGGACCTGGGGCTCTGGGGCCAACGTCCTGACTTTC. Drawing the rest from reference TRBV30 and TRBJ2-6, the complete variable domain is SQTIHQWPATLVQPVGSPLSLECTVEGTSNPNLYWYRQAAGRGLQLLFYSVGIGQISSEVPQNLSASRPQDRQFILSSKKLLLSDSGFYLCAWSSTRTWGSGANVLTFGAGSRLTVL.

J is TRBJ2-7 and V is TRBV14, with D possibly matching TRBD2 (6 bases). The CDR3 sequence is 15 residues long. V was shortened by 5 bases and J by 2 bases, with 16 bases between the two germline ends. The germline CDR1 and CDR2 sequences are SGHDN and FVKESK. The CDR3 nucleotides read TGTGCCAGCAGCGTACGGGGGTCCATAGCCTACGAGCAGTACTTC. It specifies CASSVRGSIAYEQYF.

Remarks on this clone: The same CDR3 is also encoded by other DNA sequences in this sample. The chain recombines TRBV5-1 with TRBJ2-5; D tentatively reads TRBD1 or TRBD2 (5 bases each). This CDR3 is built from 12 residues. Germline lookup yields CDR1 SGHRS and CDR2 YFSETQ. V shed 2 bases and J shed 7 bases, with 9 bases lying between them. The CDR3 protein is CASSLGTGTQYF. The CDR3 coding sequence is TGCGCCAGCAGCTTAGGGACGGGGACCCAGTACTTC.

The CDR3 DNA is TGTGCCAGCAGTTACTGGGGGCCGAGCGAGCAGTACTTC. As protein: CASSYWGPSEQYF. The rearrangement uses TRBV6-5 and TRBJ2-7; tentatively, D is TRBD1 (6 bases). This CDR3 contains 13 residues. From germline, CDR1 is MNHEY and CDR2 SVGAGI. V was pared by 1 base and J by 6 bases, with 10 bases between.

The rearrangement joins TRBV6-5 to TRBJ1-5; 9 nucleotides agree with TRBD1. With V trimmed by 6 bases and J by 3 bases, 6 bases remained unmatched. This CDR3 comprises 15 residues. Germline loops: CDR1 MNHEY, CDR2 SVGAGI. CDR3 loop: CASRLDRGLNQPQHF. In DNA form, the CDR3 reads TGTGCCAGCAGGTTGGACAGGGGACTCAATCAGCCCCAGCATTTT.

The J gene is TRBJ1-1, the V gene TRBV7-2; D is perhaps TRBD1 (6 bases). The CDR3 has 13 amino acids. The germline gives CDR1 SGHTA, CDR2 FQGNSA. V was cut by 5 bases and J by 11 bases, with 18 bases left in between. The CDR3 DNA reads as TGTGCCAGCAGCACCCGGACAGCTCAAAGGGCTTTCTTT. Residues: CASSTRTAQRAFF.

This chain links TRBV27 with TRBJ1-2; TRBD1 aligns across 9 bases. The J segment lost 2 bases and the V segment lost 0 bases, leaving 4 bases of the junction unmatched. The CDR3 is 16 residues long. The germline V gene encodes CDR1 MNHEY and CDR2 SMNVEV (reference sequence). The CDR3 is CASSLSPGQGNYGYTF. The CDR3 DNA is TGTGCCAGCAGTTTATCCCCGGGACAGGGAAACTATGGCTACACCTTC.

The chain combines TRBV28 with TRBJ1-2; 10 bases map to TRBD1. CDR3 length: 17 amino acids. Germline values: CDR1 MDHEN, CDR2 SYDVKM. The junction had 12 bases not matched to a gene; V was cut back by 4 bases and J by 4 bases. The CDR3 spells CASSSTTGTGEAYGYTF. The CDR3 DNA follows: TGTGCCAGCAGTTCCACCACCGGGACAGGGGAGGCCTATGGCTACACCTTC.